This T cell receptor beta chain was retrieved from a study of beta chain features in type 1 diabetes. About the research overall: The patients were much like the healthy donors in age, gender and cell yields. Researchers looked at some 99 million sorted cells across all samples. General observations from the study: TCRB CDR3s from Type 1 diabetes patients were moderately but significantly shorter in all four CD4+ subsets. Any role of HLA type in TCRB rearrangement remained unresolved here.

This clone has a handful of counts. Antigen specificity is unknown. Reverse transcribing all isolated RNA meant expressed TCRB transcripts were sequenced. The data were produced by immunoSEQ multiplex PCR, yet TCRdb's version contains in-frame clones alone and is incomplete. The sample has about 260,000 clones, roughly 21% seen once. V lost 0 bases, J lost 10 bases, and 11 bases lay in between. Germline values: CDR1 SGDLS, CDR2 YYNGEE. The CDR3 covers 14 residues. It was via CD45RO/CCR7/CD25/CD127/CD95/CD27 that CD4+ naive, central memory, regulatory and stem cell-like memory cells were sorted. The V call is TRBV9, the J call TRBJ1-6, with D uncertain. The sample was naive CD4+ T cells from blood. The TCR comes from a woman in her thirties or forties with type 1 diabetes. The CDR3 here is CASSVGDTTSPLHF. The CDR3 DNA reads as TGTGCCAGCAGCGTAGGTGATACAACCTCACCCCTCCACTTT.